The next 8 T cell receptor beta chains were all read from a single sample in a study of T cell repertoires in cytomegalovirus infection. No antigen is known for these receptors. One entry per CDR3 protein results from TCRdb running MiXCR on the reads. The data contain hundreds of thousands of distinct CDR3 sequences, 33% of them singletons. Sample: cultured PBMCs, taken from culture after CMV antigen stimulation. The receptors here all came from a human donor in good health (CMV status not recorded). Some clones in this sample may be carry-over from other donors' samples.

The sample holds a few counts of this clonotype. The chain carries TRBV19 and TRBJ2-1; the D gene is possibly TRBD2 (6 bases). From germline, CDR1 is LNHDA and CDR2 SQIVND (reference sequence). The CDR3 runs to 14 residues. Trimming stripped 3 bases from V and 3 bases from J, with 9 bases between. The CDR3 reads CASSIGRGYNEQFF. The CDR3 DNA sequence: TGTGCCAGTAGTATTGGGCGGGGCTACAATGAGCAGTTCTTC.

V usage is TRBV6-2 or TRBV6-3 and J usage is TRBJ2-1, with 9 nucleotides matching TRBD2. Trimming cost V 0 bases and J 4 bases; bases outside gene matches: 1. CDR1 and CDR2 from the germline V gene are MNHEY and SVGEGT. This CDR3 has 15 residues. The CDR3 DNA reads as TGTGCCAGCAGTTACTCGAGCGGGGGGTACAATGAGCAGTTCTTC. Residues: CASSYSSGGYNEQFF.

The rearrangement links TRBV20-1 to TRBJ2-1; 7 positions agree with TRBD2. Germline values: CDR1 DFQATT, CDR2 SNEGSKA (reference sequence). The CDR3 is made up of 15 amino acids. The junction had 11 bases not matched to a gene; V was cut back by 3 bases and J by 6 bases. The CDR3 loop reads CSASSSGIGPNEQFF. CDR3 in DNA: TGCAGTGCTAGTTCCAGCGGGATAGGGCCCAATGAGCAGTTCTTC.

This clonotype was counted at least ten times. V is TRBV7-2 and J is TRBJ2-3; maybe TRBD2 (7 bases). The CDR3 consists of 15 residues. Per the germline V gene, CDR1 is SGHTA and CDR2 is FQGNSA. Trimming removed 7 bases from V and 2 bases from J, with 16 bases in between. CDR3 coding DNA: TGTGCCAGCACGGAGGGGGGGCTATACACAGATACGCAGTATTTT. This gives the protein CASTEGGLYTDTQYF.

The CDR3 spells CASSLWRERFTGELFF. In nucleotides, the CDR3 is TGTGCCAGCAGCTTATGGCGGGAGAGGTTCACCGGGGAGCTGTTTTTT. The chain links TRBV5-6 to TRBJ2-2, with 7 bases fitting TRBD2. Germline loops: CDR1 SGHDT, CDR2 YYEEEE. J lost 4 bases, V lost 2 bases, and 8 bases had no gene match. The CDR3 consists of 16 residues.

V gene TRBV7-2 combines with J gene TRBJ2-2, with 12 bases matching TRBD2. This CDR3 spans 15 amino acids. J gave up 4 bases and V 7 bases, and 4 bases lay outside the gene matches. Germline V gene sequence: CDR1 SGHTA, CDR2 FQGNSA. CDR3 in DNA: TGTGCCAGCACCGGACTAGCGGGGCGCACCGGGGAGCTGTTTTTT. It specifies CASTGLAGRTGELFF.

The V call is TRBV30, the J call TRBJ2-3; D is unresolved. The germline V gene encodes CDR1 GTSNPN and CDR2 SVGIG (reference sequence). The CDR3 contains 11 residues. The V and J ends lost 0 bases and 4 bases respectively, with 2 bases between them. This chain's CDR3 is CAWSVPDTQYF. CDR3 in DNA: TGTGCCTGGAGTGTACCAGATACGCAGTATTTT. The whole variable domain, filled in from reference TRBV30 and TRBJ2-3, reads SQTIHQWPATLVQPVGSPLSLECTVEGTSNPNLYWYRQAAGRGLQLLFYSVGIGQISSEVPQNLSASRPQDRQFILSSKKLLLSDSGFYLCAWSVPDTQYFGPGTRLTVL.

This clonotype was seen only once. V is TRBV27 and J is TRBJ2-5; 9 nucleotides line up with TRBD1. Trimming at V came to 5 bases and at J to 5 bases, leaving 9 bases not matched to a gene. This CDR3 has 15 residues. Germline V gene data show CDR1 as MNHEY and CDR2 as SMNVEV (reference sequence). CDR3 residues: CASSGPTGGDETQYF. Written as DNA, the CDR3 is TGTGCCAGCAGTGGACCCACAGGGGGCGACGAGACCCAGTACTTC.